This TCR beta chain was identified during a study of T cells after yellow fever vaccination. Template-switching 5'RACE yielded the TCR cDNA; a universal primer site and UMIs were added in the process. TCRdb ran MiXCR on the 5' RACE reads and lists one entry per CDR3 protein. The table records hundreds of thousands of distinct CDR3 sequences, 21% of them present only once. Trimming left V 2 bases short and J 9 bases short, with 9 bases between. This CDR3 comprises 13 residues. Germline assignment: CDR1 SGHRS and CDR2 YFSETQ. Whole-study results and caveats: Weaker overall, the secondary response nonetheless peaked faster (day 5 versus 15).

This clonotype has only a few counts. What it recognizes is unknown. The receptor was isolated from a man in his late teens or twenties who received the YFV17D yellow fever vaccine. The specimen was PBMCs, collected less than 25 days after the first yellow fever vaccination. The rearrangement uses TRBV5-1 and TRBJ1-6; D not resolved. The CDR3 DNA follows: TGCGCCAGCAGCTTCGTGGTTAGTTCACCCCTCCACTTT. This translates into CASSFVVSSPLHF.